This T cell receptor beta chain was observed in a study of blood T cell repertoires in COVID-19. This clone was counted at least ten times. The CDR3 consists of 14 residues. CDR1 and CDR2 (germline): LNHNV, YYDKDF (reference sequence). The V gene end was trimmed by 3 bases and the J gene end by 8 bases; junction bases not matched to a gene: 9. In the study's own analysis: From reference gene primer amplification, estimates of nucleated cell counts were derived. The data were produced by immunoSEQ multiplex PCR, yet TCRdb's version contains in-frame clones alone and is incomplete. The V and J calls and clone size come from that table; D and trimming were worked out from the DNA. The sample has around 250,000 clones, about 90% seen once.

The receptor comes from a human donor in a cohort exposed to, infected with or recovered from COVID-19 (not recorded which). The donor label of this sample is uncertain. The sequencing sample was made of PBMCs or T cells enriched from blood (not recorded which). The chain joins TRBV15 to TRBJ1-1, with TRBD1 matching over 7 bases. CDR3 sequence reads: CATSRRTTGVEAFF. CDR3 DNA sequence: TGTGCCACCAGCAGGAGAACCACAGGGGTAGAAGCTTTCTTT. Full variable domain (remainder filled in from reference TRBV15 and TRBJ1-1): DAMVIQNPRYQVTQFGKPVTLSCSQTLNHNVMYWYQQKSSQAPKLLFHYYDKDFNNEADTPDNFQSRRPNTSFCFLDIRSPGLGDTAMYLCATSRRTTGVEAFFGQGTRLTVV.